This T cell receptor (beta chain) came from a study of blood T cell repertoires in COVID-19. Assay: immunoSEQ multiplex PCR; the TCRdb copy retains only in-frame clones and omits some. The repertoire includes 180,000 or so clones, approximately 85% of them detected once, and 6.2% sits in the top ten. Material for sequencing was PBMCs or T cells enriched from blood (not recorded which). This TCR was recovered from a man between 35 and 55 years old who had recovered from COVID-19.

For the CDR3, the DNA is TGCGCCAGCAGACTTCTCGCGGGAGATACGCAGTATTTT. It encodes CASRLLAGDTQYF. V and J are TRBV5-1 and TRBJ2-3; D is possibly TRBD2 (5 bases). The length of the CDR3 is 13 residues. Germline V gene data show CDR1 as SGHRS and CDR2 as YFSETQ. Trimming stripped 5 bases from V and 5 bases from J, with 12 bases between.